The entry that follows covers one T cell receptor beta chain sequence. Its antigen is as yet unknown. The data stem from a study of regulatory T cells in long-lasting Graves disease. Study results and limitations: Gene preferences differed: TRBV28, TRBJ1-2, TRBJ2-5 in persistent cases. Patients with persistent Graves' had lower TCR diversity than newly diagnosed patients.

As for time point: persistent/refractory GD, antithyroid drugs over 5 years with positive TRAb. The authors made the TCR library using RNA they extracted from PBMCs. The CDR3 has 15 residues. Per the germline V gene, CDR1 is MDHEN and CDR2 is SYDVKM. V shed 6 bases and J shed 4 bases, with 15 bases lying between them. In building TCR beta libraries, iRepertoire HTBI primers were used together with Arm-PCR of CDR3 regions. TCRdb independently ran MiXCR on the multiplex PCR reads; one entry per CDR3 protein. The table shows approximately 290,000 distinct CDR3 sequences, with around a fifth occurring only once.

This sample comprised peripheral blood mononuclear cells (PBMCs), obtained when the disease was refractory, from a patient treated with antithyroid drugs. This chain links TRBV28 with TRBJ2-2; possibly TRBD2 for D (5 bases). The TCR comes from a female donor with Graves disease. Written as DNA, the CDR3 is TGTGCCAGCAGCCTGGGTTCTGGGAGCACCGGGGAGCTGTTTTTT. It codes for CASSLGSGSTGELFF.